This TCR beta chain was sequenced during a study of blood T cell repertoires in COVID-19 (dated by TCRdb to the early 2020s). About the study as a whole: The collaborator samples originated in the United States, Italy and Spain and spanned the acute and convalescent phases of COVID-19. Samples came from the ongoing ImmuneRACE study (first 160 participants) plus 1,254 subjects from 6 global collaborators. Where available, HLA class I and class II types were taken from metadata supplied by the sample provider and were not determined by assay-based typing. The sample metadata nearly always contained a de-identified subject ID, COVID-19 status, age in years and sex. Subjects who had been exposed to COVID-19, were actively infected with it, or had recovered from it provided the deeply sampled blood TCRbeta repertoires that made up the dataset. The material from the prospective study consisted of cDNA or gDNA derived from T cells, B-cell-depleted T cells, or PBMCs. A freely available public database, intended as a resource for researchers studying the immune response to SARS-CoV-2, is where the repertoires were released.

The paper's findings and limits, for the study overall: The amount of clinical and demographic metadata varied by source and participant and was provided uncurated.

Each collaborating institution followed its own protocols to collect whole blood in K2EDTA tubes. For TCRbeta analysis, collaborator samples were shipped as frozen whole blood, as isolated PBMCs, or as DNA extracted from either sample type. CDR1 is given as SGHAT and CDR2 as FQNNGV, both from the germline V gene. Including the terminal cysteine and phenylalanine, the CDR3 comprises 15 residues. Of all the DNA, just the CDR3 is kept, 45 bases in frame from base 1. At the junction V is shortened by 7 bases and J by 4 bases; bases outside the gene matches: 13. This clone was counted a few times. Its recognized antigen is unknown. Base qualities are missing; no much larger clone stands one base away. TCRbeta CDR3 regions were amplified from genomic DNA using the immunoSEQ Assay, a bias-controlled multiplex PCR. Regarding the original processing steps: The number of nucleated cells in each sample was estimated by amplification of reference gene primers within the assay. To quantify the absolute abundance of each unique TCRbeta CDR3 rearrangement, sequence reads were collapsed and filtered. For each sample, productive Simpson clonality was calculated as the square root of Simpson's diversity index over productive rearrangements. Held by TCRdb, this immuneACCESS table contains in-frame sequences only and omits some clones. Under half of the omission traces to an unresolved V gene where checked; the cause of the rest is unknown. Clone size and the V and J calls come from that table; the DNA yielded D and trimming. Across this sample there are 150,000 to 200,000 clones, with 85% to 95% seen only once. The ten largest clones capture around 4.6% of the sample.

Sequenced: peripheral blood. This TCR came from a woman in her fifties or sixties with acute or convalescent COVID-19. The V and J genes are TRBV11-2 and TRBJ2-7; TRBD2 lines up with 7 middle nucleotides. The nucleotide sequence is TGTGCCAGCACCCGACTTGCGGGGGAAAATTACGAGCAGTACTTC. This codes for CASTRLAGENYEQYF.